This T cell receptor (beta chain) was profiled in a study of T cells in narcolepsy. Generated by immunoSEQ multiplex PCR, the TCRdb table keeps only in-frame clones and is missing some. The table has approximately 38,000 clones, roughly 87% seen once. Trimming pared 0 bases from V and 3 bases from J, leaving 7 bases between. The germline V gene encodes CDR1 LNHDA and CDR2 SQIVND (reference sequence). The CDR3 runs to 14 residues. This TCR derives from a human donor with narcolepsy. The chain carries TRBV19 and TRBJ2-3; no clear D. Sequences were obtained from CD45RA- memory CD4+ T cells from PBMCs. In nucleotides, the CDR3 is TGTGCCAGTAGTATAGATCAACTAACAGATACGCAGTATTTT. It encodes CASSIDQLTDTQYF.